The rows below give T cell receptor beta chains drawn from one sample of a study of monozygotic twins with cystic fibrosis. Profiling relied on immunoSEQ multiplex PCR, and the TCRdb table lists in-frame clones only, not all of them. The repertoire holds approximately 34,000 clones, with just over 95% as singletons. Sequencing was done on a sample of blood. These TCRs come from a girl aged 2-10 years with cystic fibrosis. CDR3s include the opening cysteine and the closing phenylalanine or tryptophan. D genes are given only for firm matches. The size of a clone is reported for some rows only, either as once, few or many, or as a class for expanded clones.

v_call	d_call	j_call	clone_size	cdr3_nt	cdr3_aa
TRBV7-9	TRBD2	TRBJ2-1	NA	TGTGCCAGCAGCTTATTTGGCGGGAGAGACAATGAGCAGTTCTTC	CASSLFGGRDNEQFF
TRBV10-3	NA	TRBJ1-1	NA	TGTGCCATCAGTTTACAAGGTCAGACTGAAGCTTTCTTT	CAISLQGQTEAFF
TRBV7-9	NA	TRBJ1-1	once	TGTGCCAGCACCGTTGAGGCGGGGGTCACTGAAGCTTTCTTT	CASTVEAGVTEAFF
TRBV7-8	TRBD1	TRBJ1-2	NA	TGTGCCAGCGGAAGGGACAGGGGGGGCTACACCTTC	CASGRDRGGYTF
TRBV5-1	NA	TRBJ2-1	NA	TGCGCCAGCAGCTTGGAGGGCCGGCCCCAGCAGTTCTTC	CASSLEGRPQQFF
TRBV7-2	NA	TRBJ2-4	NA	TGTGCCAGCAGCTTAGTCTTGATCAGGTTTAAAAACATTCAGTACTTC	CASSLVLIRFKNIQYF
TRBV28	TRBD1	TRBJ1-1	NA	TGTGCCAGCAGCCTCCGGATGGGCAGGGGGGGCACTGAAGCTTTCTTT	CASSLRMGRGGTEAFF
TRBV19	TRBD1	TRBJ2-1	NA	TGTGCCAGTAGTAGACTTGTGGGACAGGGTAATGATGAGCAGTTCTTC	CASSRLVGQGNDEQFF
TRBV4-1	NA	TRBJ1-1	once	TGCGCCAGCAGCCAAGGGCCGGGACGCGGGAACACTGAAGCTTTCTTT	CASSQGPGRGNTEAFF
TRBV18	NA	TRBJ1-1	NA	TGTGCCAGCTCACCAGACTGGAGGCGATTGAACACTGAAGCTTTCTTT	CASSPDWRRLNTEAFF
TRBV29-1	TRBD1	TRBJ1-1	NA	TGCAGCGTTGAAGGGAGGACAGGGTCCACTGAAGCTTTCTTT	CSVEGRTGSTEAFF
TRBV2	NA	TRBJ2-4	NA	TGTGCCAGCTGCCGGGAGACTTTCGAAAACATTCAGTACTTC	CASCRETFENIQYF
TRBV27	NA	TRBJ2-7	NA	TGTGCCAGCAGTTGGGACATGATGACCTACGAGCAGTACTTC	CASSWDMMTYEQYF
TRBV4-1	NA	TRBJ2-1	NA	TGCGCCAGCAGCCAAGTCCCTCCTAGCCAGCAGTTCTTC	CASSQVPPSQQFF
TRBV5-4	TRBD1	TRBJ2-3	NA	TGTGCCAGCAGCCTTGGGGGACAGGTCAGCACAGATACGCAGTATTTT	CASSLGGQVSTDTQYF
TRBV19	NA	TRBJ1-4	NA	TGTGCCAGTAGTACCGGACAGAGATCAACTAATGAAAAACTGTTTTTT	CASSTGQRSTNEKLFF
TRBV10-3	NA	TRBJ2-7	NA	TGTGCCATCAGTGAGTCGTACGGCCAGACAATTGCCTACGAGCAGTACTTC	CAISESYGQTIAYEQYF
TRBV23-1	NA	TRBJ1-5	NA	TGCGCCAGCAGGCCGCCTGTTGGGAATTATCAGCCCCAGCATTTT	CASRPPVGNYQPQHF
TRBV19	TRBD1	TRBJ1-5	once	TGTGCCAGTAGTATGGTGGGGACAGGGAATCAGCCCCAGCATTTT	CASSMVGTGNQPQHF
TRBV18	TRBD2	TRBJ2-3	NA	TGTGCCAGCTCACTACCGGGACTAGCGGGAGGGACAGATACGCAGTATTTT	CASSLPGLAGGTDTQYF
TRBV30	NA	TRBJ2-4	NA	TGTGCCTGGAGTGCCGGGAACATTCAGTACTTC	CAWSAGNIQYF
TRBV18	TRBD1	TRBJ1-4	NA	TGTGCCAGCTCACCAGAACAGGGGGCCCCTAATGAAAAACTGTTTTTT	CASSPEQGAPNEKLFF